Sequencing of this T cell receptor beta chain was carried out in a study of T cells in narcolepsy. The wider study: Enrolled donors included narcolepsy type 1 or type 2 patients and healthy controls.

Sequenced by immunoSEQ multiplex PCR; TCRdb stores in-frame clones only, minus some. The data hold roughly 27,000 clones, with roughly four fifths observed a single time. Comments on this clone: Its specificity is unknown.

Study observations and caveats: In some patient and control memory CD4+ samples, autoreactive clones were absent. Blood of same and different patients, but not healthy controls, reportedly held recurring autoreactive clonotypes. Comparing one patient's CSF and blood CD4+ clonotypes highlighted HCRT- and TRIB2-specific autoreactive clonotypes.

There are 16 residues in the CDR3. V was shortened by 1 base and J by 1 base, with 11 bases between the two germline ends. The germline V gene encodes CDR1 SEHNR and CDR2 FQNEAQ (reference sequence). The chain combines TRBV7-9 with TRBJ1-5, with D unresolved. Material: memory (CD45RA-) CD4+ T cells from blood. The TCR comes from a human donor in good health. As DNA, the CDR3 is TGTGCCAGCAGCTTAGAAGGTGGTATCAGCAATCAGCCCCAGCATTTT. Protein product: CASSLEGGISNQPQHF.